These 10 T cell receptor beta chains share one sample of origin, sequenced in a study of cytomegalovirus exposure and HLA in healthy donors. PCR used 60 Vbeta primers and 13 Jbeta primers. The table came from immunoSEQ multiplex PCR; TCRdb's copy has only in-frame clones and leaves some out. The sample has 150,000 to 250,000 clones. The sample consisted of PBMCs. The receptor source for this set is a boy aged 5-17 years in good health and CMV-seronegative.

CDR3 in amino acids: CASSFGQGAVQETQYF. In DNA, the CDR3 is TGTGCCAGCAGCTTTGGACAGGGGGCTGTCCAAGAGACCCAGTACTTC. This sequence joins TRBV7-6 and TRBJ2-5; 11 bases fit TRBD1. The CDR3 runs to 16 residues. CDR1 and CDR2 (germline): SGHVS, FNYEAQ. The V segment lost 3 bases and the J segment 1 base; nucleotides outside the gene matches: 4.

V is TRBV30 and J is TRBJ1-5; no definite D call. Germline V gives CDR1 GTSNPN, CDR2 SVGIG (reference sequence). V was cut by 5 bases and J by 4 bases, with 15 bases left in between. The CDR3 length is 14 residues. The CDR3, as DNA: TGTGCCTGGGGGCCCGGTGGGAGGAATCAGCCCCAGCATTTT. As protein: CAWGPGGRNQPQHF.

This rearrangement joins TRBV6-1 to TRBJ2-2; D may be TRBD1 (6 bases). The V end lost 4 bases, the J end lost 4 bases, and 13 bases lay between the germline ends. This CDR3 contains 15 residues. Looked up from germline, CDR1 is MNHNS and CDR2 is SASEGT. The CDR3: CASSVRSDSTGELFF. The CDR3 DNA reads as TGTGCCAGCAGTGTCCGTTCGGACAGCACCGGGGAGCTGTTTTTT.

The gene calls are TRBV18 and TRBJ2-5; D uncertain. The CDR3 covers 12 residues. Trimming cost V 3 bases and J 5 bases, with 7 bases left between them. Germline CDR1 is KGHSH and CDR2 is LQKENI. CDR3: CASSPLEETQYF. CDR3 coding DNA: TGTGCCAGCTCACCGCTGGAGGAGACCCAGTACTTC. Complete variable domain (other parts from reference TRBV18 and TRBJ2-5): NAGVMQNPRHLVRRRGQEARLRCSPMKGHSHVYWYRQLPEEGLKFMVYLQKENIIDESGMPKERFSAEFPKEGPSILRIQQVVRGDSAAYFCASSPLEETQYFGPGTRLLVL.

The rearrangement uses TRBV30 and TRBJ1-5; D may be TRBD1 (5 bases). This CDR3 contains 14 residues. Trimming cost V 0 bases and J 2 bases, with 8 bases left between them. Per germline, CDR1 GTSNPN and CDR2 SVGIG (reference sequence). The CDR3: CAWSVGVGNQPQHF. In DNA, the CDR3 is TGTGCCTGGAGTGTAGGGGTGGGCAATCAGCCCCAGCATTTT.

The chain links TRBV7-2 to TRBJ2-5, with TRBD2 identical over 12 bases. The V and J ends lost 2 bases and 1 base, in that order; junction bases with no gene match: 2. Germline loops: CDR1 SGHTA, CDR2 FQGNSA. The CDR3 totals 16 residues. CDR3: CASSLSSGGGQETQYF. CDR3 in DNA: TGTGCCAGCAGCTTATCTAGCGGGGGGGGCCAAGAGACCCAGTACTTC.

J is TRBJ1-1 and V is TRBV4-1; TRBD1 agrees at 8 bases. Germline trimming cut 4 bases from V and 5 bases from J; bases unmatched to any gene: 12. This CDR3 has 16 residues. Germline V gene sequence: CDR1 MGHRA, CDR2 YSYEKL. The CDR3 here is CASSPGRKTGETEAFF. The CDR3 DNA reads TGCGCCAGCAGCCCCGGGCGTAAGACAGGGGAAACTGAAGCTTTCTTT.

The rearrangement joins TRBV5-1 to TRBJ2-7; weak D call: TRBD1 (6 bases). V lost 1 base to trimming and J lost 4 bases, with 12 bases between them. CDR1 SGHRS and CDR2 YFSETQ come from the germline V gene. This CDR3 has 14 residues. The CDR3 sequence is CASSLTGTTYEQYF. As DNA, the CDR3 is TGCGCCAGCAGCTTGACCGGGACAACGTACGAGCAGTACTTC.

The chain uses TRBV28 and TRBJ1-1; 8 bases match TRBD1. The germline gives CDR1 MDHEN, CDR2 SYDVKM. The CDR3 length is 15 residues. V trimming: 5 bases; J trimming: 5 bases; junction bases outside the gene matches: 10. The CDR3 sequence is CASSLQGQGRTEAFF. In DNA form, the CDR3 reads TGTGCCAGCAGTCTCCAAGGACAGGGCAGAACTGAAGCTTTCTTT.

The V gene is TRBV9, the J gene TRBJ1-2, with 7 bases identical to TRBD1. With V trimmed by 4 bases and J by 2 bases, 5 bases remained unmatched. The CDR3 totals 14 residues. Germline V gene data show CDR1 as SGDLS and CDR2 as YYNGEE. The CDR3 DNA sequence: TGTGCCAGCAGCCTCCAACAGGGGAACTATGGCTACACCTTC. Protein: CASSLQQGNYGYTF.